These 32 T cell receptor beta chains were all obtained from the same sample, sequenced in a study of blood T cell repertoires in COVID-19 (TCRdb year 2020). Library construction relied on the immunoSEQ multiplex PCR assay. TCRdb stores this immuneACCESS table with in-frame sequences only. Part of the clones is absent; in the studies checked, under half of the shortfall reflects unresolved V genes, and no reason is known for the rest. Here the sample has about 89,000 clones; 75% to 80% occur a single time. The ten largest clones take up approximately 6% of the sample. The sequenced material came from peripheral blood. The receptors come from a man between 65 and 80 years old with COVID-19, enrolled during active disease.

The chain employs TRBV6-2 or TRBV6-3 and TRBJ2-1; 9 bases are a match to TRBD2. Germline V gene data show CDR1 as MNHEY and CDR2 as SVGEGT. The CDR3 loop spans 15 amino acids. V shed 1 base and J 9 bases; nucleotides not matched to a gene: 7. CDR3 nucleotides: TGTGCCAGCAGTTACTTTCGGACTAGCGTCGGTGAGCAGTTCTTC. It codes for CASSYFRTSVGEQFF.

This clone appeared a single time. This chain joins TRBV6-1 and TRBJ1-5; perhaps TRBD1 as D (5 bases). Germline CDR1 is MNHNS and CDR2 is SASEGT. Trimming left V 3 bases short and J 5 bases short, with 11 bases between. This CDR3 is built from 14 residues. DNA of the CDR3: TGTGCCAGCAGTGAGTGGAGGGGTGATCAGCCCCAGCATTTT. Its translation: CASSEWRGDQPQHF.

This chain connects TRBV5-5 to TRBJ1-4; 7 bases are shared with TRBD1. Germline V gene sequence: CDR1 SGHKS, CDR2 YYEKEE (reference sequence). CDR3 length equals 14 residues. V was clipped by 4 bases and J by 3 bases; unmatched bases: 3. The CDR3, as DNA: TGTGCCAGCAGCAAGGACAGGTCTAATGAAAAACTGTTTTTT. This codes for CASSKDRSNEKLFF.

The V gene is TRBV4-1, the J gene TRBJ1-5; TRBD1 matches at 8 bases. The CDR3 is 16 residues long. In germline, CDR1 is MGHRA, CDR2 YSYEKL. J was trimmed by 4 bases and V by 2 bases; bases with no gene match: 7. This CDR3 reads CASSQQDRALNQPQHF. The CDR3 bases are TGCGCCAGCAGCCAACAGGACAGGGCGTTGAATCAGCCCCAGCATTTT.

With regard to this clone: Other DNA sequences from this sample encode an identical CDR3 as well. The chain recombines TRBV18 with TRBJ1-3; 9 positions agree with TRBD1. The V segment lost 0 bases and the J segment 4 bases; nucleotides outside the gene matches: 1. Germline-derived CDR1 and CDR2 are KGHSH and LQKENI. This CDR3 spans 15 amino acids. CDR3: CASSPPGQGGNTIYF. The CDR3 DNA reads TGTGCCAGCTCACCACCGGGACAGGGCGGAAACACCATATATTTT.

V and J are TRBV19 and TRBJ1-1; TRBD1 might be the D (5 bases). Per the germline V gene, CDR1 is LNHDA and CDR2 is SQIVND (reference sequence). V was trimmed by 7 bases and J by 4 bases, leaving 7 bases between them. The CDR3 extends over 11 amino acids. The DNA of the CDR3 is TGTGCCAGTACGCAGGGCACTGAAGCTTTCTTT. Protein: CASTQGTEAFF. The whole variable domain, remainder taken from reference TRBV19 and TRBJ1-1, is DGGITQSPKYLFRKEGQNVTLSCEQNLNHDAMYWYRQDPGQGLRLIYYSQIVNDFQKGDIAEGYSVSREKKESFPLTVTSAQKNPTAFYLCASTQGTEAFFGQGTRLTVV.

CDR3 nucleotide sequence: TGTGCCAGCAGCTTCACCGCCGGGACAGCCACTGAAGCTTTCTTT. Translating gives CASSFTAGTATEAFF. This chain links TRBV7-2 with TRBJ1-1; 7 nucleotides align to TRBD1. The CDR3 is 15 residues long. Germline CDR1 reads SGHTA; CDR2 reads FQGNSA. V dropped 3 bases and J dropped 4; count of bases not matched to a gene: 8.

The V gene is TRBV19, the J gene TRBJ2-3; TRBD1 matches 7 bases. Germline loops: CDR1 LNHDA, CDR2 SQIVND (reference sequence). This CDR3 region has 14 residues. The V gene end was trimmed by 4 bases and the J gene end by 2 bases; junction bases not matched to a gene: 3. The CDR3 nucleotides are TGTGCCAGTAGTAGGGACAGAAACACAGATACGCAGTATTTT. Encoded protein: CASSRDRNTDTQYF.

This clone was observed a few times. The rearrangement joins TRBV5-1 to TRBJ1-2; tentatively, D is TRBD1 (6 bases). The germline gives CDR1 SGHRS, CDR2 YFSETQ. V was shortened by 2 bases and J by 8 bases, with 13 bases between the two germline ends. The CDR3 covers 13 residues. CDR3 sequence (DNA): TGCGCCAGCAGCTTAGAAGGGGGTACGGGCTACACCTTC. Amino acid sequence: CASSLEGGTGYTF.

This clone was counted between two and nine times. The chain links TRBV12-3 or TRBV12-4 to TRBJ1-4, with no clear D. The CDR3 runs 13 residues. V lost 2 bases and J lost 7, with 8 bases in between. The CDR3, as DNA: TGTGCCAGCAGTTTAAGGGAGGGTGAAAAACTGTTTTTT. Its protein product is CASSLREGEKLFF.

J is TRBJ1-5 and V is TRBV30, with D uncertain. The CDR3 runs 15 residues. V was cut by 5 bases and J by 0 bases, with 14 bases left in between. From germline, CDR1 is GTSNPN and CDR2 SVGIG (reference sequence). The CDR3 is CAWPRVGVSNQPQHF. The CDR3 nucleotides read TGTGCCTGGCCCCGTGTCGGGGTTAGCAATCAGCCCCAGCATTTT.

The gene calls are TRBV7-9 and TRBJ2-7, with TRBD1 identical over 10 bases. CDR3 size: 15 residues. J lost 3 bases, V lost 4 bases, and 6 bases had no gene match. CDR1 and CDR2 (germline): SEHNR, FQNEAQ (reference sequence). CDR3 protein: CASSSRGQGIYEQYF. Here the CDR3 DNA reads TGTGCCAGCAGCTCGAGGGGACAGGGGATCTACGAGCAGTACTTC.

V usage is TRBV7-2 and J usage is TRBJ2-7; weak D call: TRBD2 (6 bases). V lost 0 bases, J lost 7 bases, and 16 bases lay in between. The germline V gene has CDR1 SGHTA and CDR2 FQGNSA. The length of the CDR3 is 15 residues. The CDR3: CASSLAGGRGLEQYF. The CDR3 coding sequence is TGTGCCAGCAGCTTAGCCGGGGGTAGAGGGTTGGAGCAGTACTTC.

The chain joins TRBV5-1 to TRBJ1-5, with D possibly matching TRBD1 (6 bases). V was pared by 4 bases and J by 0 bases, with 17 bases between. The CDR3 has 17 residues. CDR1 and CDR2 from the germline V gene are SGHRS and YFSETQ. The CDR3 loop is CASSLTGTSNSNQPQHF. CDR3 in DNA: TGCGCCAGCAGCCTGACCGGGACAAGCAATAGCAATCAGCCCCAGCATTTT.

The genes are TRBV5-1 and TRBJ1-2; TRBD1 is a possible D gene (5 bases). Per germline, CDR1 SGHRS and CDR2 YFSETQ. Trimming pared 3 bases from V and 7 bases from J, leaving 19 bases between. The CDR3 covers 15 residues. CDR3 DNA: TGCGCCAGCAGCTGGAATCCGGGGGGGGATTCTGGCTACACCTTC. Translation gives CASSWNPGGDSGYTF.

J is TRBJ2-7 and V is TRBV28, with D tentatively TRBD2 (5 bases). In germline, CDR1 is MDHEN, CDR2 SYDVKM. This CDR3 has 15 amino acids. V lost 7 bases, J lost 0 bases, and 16 bases lay in between. CDR3 residues: CASTTSGFPSYEQYF. In nucleotides, the CDR3 is TGTGCCAGCACCACCTCGGGATTCCCCTCCTACGAGCAGTACTTC.

The genes are TRBV10-2 and TRBJ2-7; 9 bases line up with TRBD2. From germline, CDR1 is WSHSY and CDR2 SAAADI. With 2 bases clipped from V and 0 bases from J, the junction kept 2 bases outside the gene matches. The CDR3 runs to 15 residues. CDR3 bases: TGCGCCAGCAGTGAGGGCGGGAGGGTCTCCTACGAGCAGTACTTC. Translation gives CASSEGGRVSYEQYF.

This chain links TRBV11-2 with TRBJ1-1; D unclear. There are 13 residues in the CDR3. The germline gives CDR1 SGHAT, CDR2 FQNNGV. V was pared by 3 bases and J by 1 base, with 6 bases between. CDR3 in DNA: TGTGCCAGCAGCTTCAACGGGAACACTGAAGCTTTCTTT. Protein product: CASSFNGNTEAFF.

The chain recombines TRBV7-2 with TRBJ2-1; D uncertain. This CDR3 comprises 16 residues. Germline loops: CDR1 SGHTA, CDR2 FQGNSA. Trimming pared 5 bases from V and 0 bases from J, leaving 14 bases between. The CDR3 nucleotides read TGTGCCAGCAGCCCGACTTCCTTAAGCTCCTACAATGAGCAGTTCTTC. Residues: CASSPTSLSSYNEQFF.

The V and J genes are TRBV5-1 and TRBJ1-2; D uncertain. Per germline, CDR1 SGHRS and CDR2 YFSETQ. The CDR3 spans 14 residues. The V end was cut by 0 bases, the J end by 6 bases, with 12 bases between. The CDR3 DNA reads as TGCGCCAGCAGCTTGGGGTCCGGAGGAGATGGCTACACCTTC. Translation gives CASSLGSGGDGYTF.

The rearrangement joins TRBV6-1 to TRBJ1-4; D ambiguous. CDR1 is MNHNS, CDR2 SASEGT, per germline. This CDR3 is 14 amino acids long. The V end lost 3 bases, the J end lost 5 bases, and 10 bases lay between the germline ends. CDR3 residues: CASSDRQQNEKLFF. The CDR3 coding sequence is TGTGCCAGCAGTGACAGGCAGCAAAATGAAAAACTGTTTTTT.

The chain carries TRBV4-2 and TRBJ1-1; TRBD1 might be the D (6 bases). CDR1 and CDR2 (germline): LGHNA, YNFKEQ. This CDR3 region has 16 residues. With 7 bases removed from V and 1 base from J, the gap between germline ends came to 19 bases. The CDR3 reads CASMQEGGASNTEAFF. The CDR3 bases are TGTGCCAGCATGCAAGAAGGGGGGGCGTCGAACACTGAAGCTTTCTTT.

The rearrangement uses TRBV3-1 (or the pseudogene TRBV3-2) and TRBJ1-5; TRBD1 matches 9 bases. This CDR3 has 15 residues. V was clipped by 4 bases and J by 5 bases; unmatched bases: 6. Germline loops: CDR1 LGHDT, CDR2 YNNKEL (reference sequence). The CDR3 coding sequence is TGTGCCAGCAGCCGAGGGACAGGGAGATATCAGCCCCAGCATTTT. Protein sequence: CASSRGTGRYQPQHF.

The genes are TRBV28 and TRBJ1-2, with a tentative D call TRBD1 (6 bases). The CDR3 spans 13 residues. Germline CDR1 and CDR2: MDHEN and SYDVKM. V dropped 6 bases and J dropped 6 bases, with 14 bases sitting between them. CDR3 residues: CASRVQGSDGYTF. The DNA of the CDR3 is TGTGCCAGCAGGGTACAGGGTTCCGATGGCTACACCTTC.

This clone was detected only once. The V and J genes are TRBV11-3 and TRBJ2-2, with 10 bases fitting TRBD2. Germline assignment: CDR1 SGHNT and CDR2 YENEEA. The CDR3 contains 17 residues. J lost 2 bases, V lost 1 base, and 4 bases had no gene match. CDR3 nucleotides: TGTGCCAGCAGCTTAGGCCTAGCGGGGGTTAACACCGGGGAGCTGTTTTTT. Its protein product is CASSLGLAGVNTGELFF.

The rearrangement joins TRBV30 to TRBJ2-5; 9 positions match TRBD1. This CDR3 has 14 residues. Trimming removed 4 bases from V and 5 bases from J; junction bases left unmatched: 8. Germline V CDR1 and CDR2: GTSNPN, SVGIG (reference sequence). Written as DNA, the CDR3 is TGTGCCTGGAACACAGGGGGCCTGGGGGAGACCCAGTACTTC. It yields the protein CAWNTGGLGETQYF.

V and J are TRBV7-2 and TRBJ2-3; D is possibly TRBD2 (6 bases). Trimming shortened V by 8 bases and J by 1 base, and 10 bases separated the two germline ends. The CDR3 contains 13 residues. CDR1 SGHTA and CDR2 FQGNSA come from the germline V gene. The CDR3 here is CASGGGGTDTQYF. CDR3 in DNA: TGTGCCAGCGGTGGAGGGGGCACAGATACGCAGTATTTT.

V gene TRBV19 combines with J gene TRBJ1-6; 9 nucleotides align to TRBD1. Per the germline V gene, CDR1 is LNHDA and CDR2 is SQIVND (reference sequence). Trimming took 5 bases from V and 10 from J; bases not matched to a gene: 3. This CDR3 comprises 13 residues. Written as DNA, the CDR3 is TGTGCCAGTAGTGACAGGGGGGTCTCACCCCTCCACTTT. As protein: CASSDRGVSPLHF.

This clone was found a few times. The rearrangement joins TRBV5-3 to TRBJ1-2; no firm D call. TRBV5-3 is identified as an open reading frame with a role that is uncertain. This CDR3 has 12 residues. V lost 6 bases to trimming and J lost 3 bases, with 9 bases between them. The CDR3 DNA follows: TGTGCCAGAATAGAGGGTGACTATGGCTACACCTTC. Its translation is CARIEGDYGYTF.

The count of this clone is one. The chain joins TRBV27 to TRBJ2-1, with 10 positions matching TRBD2. V lost 4 bases to trimming and J lost 9 bases; unmatched junction nucleotides: 6. Per the germline V gene, CDR1 is MNHEY and CDR2 is SMNVEV (reference sequence). This CDR3 is built from 14 residues. CDR3 sequence: CASSYKAGGGEQFF. The CDR3 DNA follows: TGTGCCAGCAGTTATAAAGCGGGAGGGGGTGAGCAGTTCTTC.

This clone showed up just a few times. The chain joins TRBV12-3 or TRBV12-4 to TRBJ1-2, with 11 bases that match TRBD1. The CDR3 runs to 13 residues. V shed 5 bases and J 6 bases; nucleotides not matched to a gene: 2. CDR3 in amino acids: CASSRTGGNGYTF. CDR3 bases: TGTGCCAGCAGTCGGACAGGGGGCAATGGCTACACCTTC.

The chain links TRBV18 to TRBJ1-1, with D hard to call. The ends were cut back, 0 bases at V and 5 bases at J, with 13 bases in the middle. The CDR3 length is 15 residues. CDR1 is KGHSH, CDR2 LQKENI, per germline. The CDR3 DNA follows: TGTGCCAGCTCACCACCGACGGCCTCGGGGACTGAAGCTTTCTTT. Its translation is CASSPPTASGTEAFF.